This TCR beta chain is from a study of blood T cell repertoires in COVID-19. The overall study: The United States, Italy and Spain provided the acute and convalescent COVID-19 samples.

Assignments of participants to cohorts depended upon their own reported clinical history. Here immunoSEQ multiplex PCR was the method, and the copy in TCRdb shows in-frame clones only, minus some. The sample lists about 310,000 clones; about 85% were seen once. V gave up 2 bases and J gave up 0 bases; unmatched junction bases: 6. Germline V gene data show CDR1 as MNHEY and CDR2 as SVGEGT. There are 17 residues in the CDR3. This TCR was recovered from a woman in her twenties or thirties who had been exposed to COVID-19. The chain uses TRBV6-2 or TRBV6-3 and TRBJ1-4, with 7 bases aligning to TRBD1. Sequencing used PBMCs or T cells enriched from blood (not recorded which). As DNA, the CDR3 is TGTGCCAGCAGTTACCGGGACAGCTCCGCAACTAATGAAAAACTGTTTTTT. It codes for CASSYRDSSATNEKLFF.